The clone carrying this T cell receptor (beta chain) is deemed medium-sized (0.01 to 0.1%). This entry comes from a study of liver allograft versus peripheral blood T cells. About the study: Comparisons were made between T cell receptor repertoires found in transplanted livers and those circulating in recipients' peripheral blood.

In TCRdb, the reads were re-called with MiXCR into one record per CDR3 protein. This sample yields about 5,600 distinct CDR3 sequences, of which approximately 15% are seen a single time; 2.9% belongs to the top ten. The length of the CDR3 is 13 residues. V lost 5 bases and J lost 4, with 10 bases in between. Germline loops: CDR1 SGHTA, CDR2 FQGNSA. This TCR derives from a human patient who had a liver transplant. The graft donor may account for some of the T cells. The V call is TRBV7-2, the J call TRBJ2-3; D unclear. CDR3 nucleotide sequence: TGTGCCAGCAGCCGCTTAATGGCAGATACGCAGTATTTT. This gives the protein CASSRLMADTQYF. The full variable domain, completed using reference TRBV7-2 and TRBJ2-3, is GAGVSQSPSNKVTEKGKDVELRCDPISGHTALYWYRQSLGQGLEFLIYFQGNSAPDKSGLPSDRFSAERTGGSVSTLTIQRTQQEDSAVYLCASSRLMADTQYFGPGTRLTVL.